This T cell receptor (beta chain) was profiled in a study of T cell responses to AZD1222 COVID-19 vaccine. Broader study findings: Reportedly, nearly half the spike-specific TCRs target unmutated variant regions. Researchers report vaccine-associated CD4 TCRs spanning spike, with dominance at 160-218 and 743-854.

The data were produced by immunoSEQ multiplex PCR, yet TCRdb's version contains in-frame clones alone and is incomplete. The sample lists about 140,000 clones, roughly 90% occurring once. A note on this clone: Its matching antigen is unknown.

The CDR3 is 16 residues long. V dropped 2 bases and J dropped 8 bases, with 19 bases sitting between them. Per the germline V gene, CDR1 is SEHNR and CDR2 is FQNEAQ (reference sequence). The TCR comes from an adult who received the AZD1222 COVID-19 vaccine. The sample in question was peripheral blood, obtained 28 days after the second AZD1222 dose. This chain joins TRBV7-9 and TRBJ2-1; no clear D gene. The CDR3 region is CASSLRSSLRTDEQFF. The CDR3 nucleotides are TGTGCCAGCAGCTTACGTTCTAGTCTCAGAACTGATGAGCAGTTCTTC.